This T cell receptor beta chain stems from a study of graft-versus-host responses after intestinal transplantation. Using immunoSEQ multiplex PCR, the repertoire was profiled, and TCRdb retains in-frame clones only, with some absent. The sample lists some 9,800 clones; under 35% were seen once. CDR3 size: 15 residues. Germline CDR1 SGDLS, CDR2 YYNGEE. Trimming shortened V by 0 bases and J by 4 bases, and 12 bases separated the two germline ends. The source was alloreactive CD4+ T cells from a mixed lymphocyte reaction culture, collected before transplantation. Subset meaning: CFSE-low proliferating T cells sorted from approximately 6-day pre-transplant mixed lymphocyte reaction (GvH or HvG direction). The clonotype comes from a human patient who was an organ donor for intestinal transplantation. The rearrangement links TRBV9 to TRBJ2-3, with a tentative D call TRBD2 (6 bases). CDR3 coding DNA: TGTGCCAGCAGCGTAGGGGCTAGCGCAGCAGATACGCAGTATTTT. Residues: CASSVGASAADTQYF.